These 7 T cell receptor beta chains originate from one sample sequenced in a study of T cell changes during pregnancy in multiple sclerosis. Clones were sequenced by immunoSEQ multiplex PCR, and TCRdb holds only the in-frame ones, with some missing. This sample has about 120,000 clones, with roughly 92% found just once. The sample in question was peripheral blood, obtained in the third trimester of pregnancy. The receptors come from a female donor with multiple sclerosis, enrolled in a pregnancy study.

The V and J genes are TRBV7-9 and TRBJ1-2; D is unresolved. Germline V lookup: CDR1 SEHNR, CDR2 FQNEAQ (reference sequence). V lost 0 bases and J 8 bases, leaving 10 bases between the germline ends. The CDR3 loop spans 13 amino acids. The CDR3 coding sequence is TGTGCCAGCAGCTTAGCCGCCCTGAGCGGCTACACCTTC. Encoded protein: CASSLAALSGYTF.

The rearrangement joins TRBV2 to TRBJ2-3, with 9 bases that match TRBD1. Trimming took 5 bases from V and 6 from J; bases not matched to a gene: 9. Germline V gene lookup returns CDR1 SNHLY and CDR2 FYNNEI. There are 15 residues in the CDR3. CDR3 DNA sequence: TGTGCCAGCAGTTCCCGGACAGGGGACTTCGATACGCAGTATTTT. This translates into CASSSRTGDFDTQYF.

V and J are TRBV6-1 and TRBJ2-5, with TRBD1 identical over 7 bases. The CDR3 extends over 13 amino acids. Germline-derived CDR1 and CDR2 are MNHNS and SASEGT. V shed 6 bases and J 2 bases; nucleotides not matched to a gene: 3. The CDR3 DNA reads TGTGCCAGCAGGAGGGACAGTCAAGAGACCCAGTACTTC. This encodes CASRRDSQETQYF.

The V call is TRBV19, the J call TRBJ1-2, with 9 bases aligning to TRBD1. Trimming cost V 2 bases and J 5 bases; bases outside gene matches: 6. The V gene's germline CDR1 is LNHDA and CDR2 SQIVND (reference sequence). The CDR3 covers 15 residues. The CDR3 sequence: CASSIRRDRVYGYTF. The CDR3 nucleotides read TGTGCCAGTAGTATACGTCGGGACAGGGTATATGGCTACACCTTC. The variable domain in full, with the rest retrieved from reference TRBV19 and TRBJ1-2, is DGGITQSPKYLFRKEGQNVTLSCEQNLNHDAMYWYRQDPGQGLRLIYYSQIVNDFQKGDIAEGYSVSREKKESFPLTVTSAQKNPTAFYLCASSIRRDRVYGYTFGSGTRLTVV.

The V gene is TRBV19, the J gene TRBJ2-4; 8 bases fit TRBD1. V lost 1 base, J lost 4 bases, and 6 bases stayed unmatched. The CDR3 has 16 amino acids. Germline-derived CDR1 and CDR2 are LNHDA and SQIVND (reference sequence). The CDR3 coding sequence is TGTGCCAGTAGTATAGGGGGAAACAGGGGGAAAAACATTCAGTACTTC. Residues: CASSIGGNRGKNIQYF. Supplemented by reference TRBV19 and TRBJ2-4, the full variable domain reads DGGITQSPKYLFRKEGQNVTLSCEQNLNHDAMYWYRQDPGQGLRLIYYSQIVNDFQKGDIAEGYSVSREKKESFPLTVTSAQKNPTAFYLCASSIGGNRGKNIQYFGAGTRLSVL.

V and J are TRBV10-3 and TRBJ2-1; 11 bases fit TRBD1. With V trimmed by 6 bases and J by 8 bases, 9 bases remained unmatched. In germline, CDR1 is ENHRY, CDR2 SYGVKD. The CDR3 sequence is 15 residues long. This CDR3 reads CAIRKGQGGVDEQFF. The CDR3 region has the DNA TGTGCCATCAGGAAGGGACAGGGGGGTGTTGATGAGCAGTTCTTC.

This clone was detected ten times or more. The V and J genes are TRBV7-3 and TRBJ2-3, with TRBD2 as a possible D gene (5 bases). This CDR3 is built from 16 residues. The germline V and J ends were trimmed by 5 bases and 0 bases, with 15 bases remaining between them. Germline values: CDR1 SGHTA, CDR2 FQGTGA. CDR3 nucleotide sequence: TGTGCCAGCAGCCTACCCCGGGGAGATAGCACAGATACGCAGTATTTT. This translates into CASSLPRGDSTDTQYF.